This entry describes one T cell receptor beta chain. V was trimmed by 3 bases and J by 4 bases, leaving 4 bases between them. Per germline, CDR1 SGHAT and CDR2 FQNNGV. The CDR3 runs 12 residues. This sample stems from a study of OX40 agonist ivuxolimab in advanced cancers. Study-level information: Three partial responders included one hepatocellular carcinoma patient and two cutaneous melanoma patients.

The assay was immunoSEQ multiplex PCR, and TCRdb's table has in-frame clones only and misses some. The sample holds about 98,000 clones; around 88% are singletons and the top ten take roughly 0.52%. The chain couples TRBV11-2 to TRBJ1-3; D gene uncertain. Sequencing used CD4+ or CD8+ T cells sorted from blood, obtained in a trial of the OX40 agonist ivuxolimab. The receptor was isolated from an adult with an advanced solid tumor such as melanoma, head and neck, liver or kidney cancer. Here the CDR3 DNA reads TGTGCCAGCAGCTTCTCAGGAAACACCATATATTTT. Residues: CASSFSGNTIYF.